What follows are 16 T cell receptor beta chains derived from one specimen sequenced in a study of T-cell reconstitution after alpha-beta-depleted transplantation in children. The TCRbeta library incorporated unique molecular identifiers. TCRdb re-called the PCR reads through MiXCR, storing one row per CDR3 protein. Of about 420,000 distinct CDR3 sequences in the sample, around 9.9% were seen once. The sample in question was PBMCs from the stem cell graft donor, obtained from the stem cell graft. These TCRs come from a human donor who donated a stem cell graft to a child with acute myeloid leukemia.

The gene calls are TRBV6-2 or TRBV6-3 and TRBJ2-7, with D possibly being TRBD1 (6 bases). The germline V gene encodes CDR1 MNHEY and CDR2 SVGEGT. Trimming cost V 0 bases and J 3 bases, with 9 bases left between them. The CDR3 consists of 14 residues. The CDR3 protein is CASSYSMDSYEQYF. The CDR3 bases are TGTGCCAGCAGTTACTCGATGGACAGCTACGAGCAGTACTTC.

This clonotype has only a few counts. The chain links TRBV11-2 to TRBJ2-5, with D perhaps TRBD1 (6 bases). The CDR3 spans 15 residues. CDR1 and CDR2 from the germline V gene are SGHAT and FQNNGV. The ends were cut back, 1 base at V and 2 bases at J, with 11 bases in the middle. CDR3 sequence reads: CASSLAGATQETQYF. CDR3 nucleotide sequence: TGTGCCAGCAGCTTAGCAGGGGCTACTCAAGAGACCCAGTACTTC.

This chain links TRBV6-1 with TRBJ2-5, with D perhaps matching TRBD1 or TRBD2 (6 bases each). The length of the CDR3 is 15 residues. CDR1 and CDR2 (germline): MNHNS, SASEGT. Trimming removed 5 bases at V and 5 bases at J, with 18 bases between. This CDR3 is CASSPRDSQGETQYF. The CDR3 DNA follows: TGTGCCAGCAGTCCCCGGGACTCTCAGGGGGAGACCCAGTACTTC.

This clonotype came up a few times. An end of the junction differs from the germline gene, which may be a read error. The chain carries TRBV7-7 and TRBJ2-5, with 7 positions matching TRBD1. Germline V lookup: CDR1 SSHAT, CDR2 FNYEAQ (reference sequence). This CDR3 spans 15 amino acids. CDR3 DNA sequence: TGTGCTAGCAGCTCGAGGACAGGCGAGGGAGAGACCCAGTACTTC. It codes for CASSSRTGEGETQYF.

This sequence joins TRBV4-1 and TRBJ2-7, with 14 bases identical to TRBD2. Germline V gene lookup returns CDR1 MGHRA and CDR2 YSYEKL. The CDR3 runs 18 residues. Trimming cost V 2 bases and J 3 bases; bases outside gene matches: 9. The CDR3 region is CASSQLGLAGVKGYEQYF. CDR3 bases: TGCGCCAGCAGCCAACTGGGACTAGCGGGAGTAAAAGGCTACGAGCAGTACTTC.

CDR3 DNA: TGTGCCAGCAGTGAGTACCCAGATACGCAGTATTTT. It specifies CASSEYPDTQYF. The rearrangement uses TRBV12-3 or TRBV12-4 and TRBJ2-3, with no clear D. The CDR3 is 12 residues long. Trimming removed 5 bases at V and 4 bases at J, with 7 bases between.

This rearrangement joins TRBV12-3 or TRBV12-4 to TRBJ2-3, with D hard to call. V lost 6 bases and J 1 base, leaving 20 bases between the germline ends. There are 17 residues in the CDR3. The CDR3 DNA sequence: TGTGCCAGCAGGACCAGTAGATCCACGTTTGGCACAGATACGCAGTATTTT. It codes for CASRTSRSTFGTDTQYF.

On this clonotype itself: Germline and junction disagree at one end, which may indicate a read error. The gene calls are TRBV20-1 and TRBJ2-1, with TRBD2 identical over 12 bases. Germline assignment: CDR1 DFQATT and CDR2 SNEGSKA (reference sequence). There are 18 residues in the CDR3. The DNA of the CDR3 is TGCTGTGCTAGAGATGGAACTAGCGGGAGGCGAACCTACAATGAGCAGTTCTTC. The encoded protein is CCARDGTSGRRTYNEQFF.

The gene calls are TRBV7-9 and TRBJ1-2, with TRBD1 matching over 7 bases. The J segment lost 0 bases and the V segment lost 5 bases, leaving 6 bases of the junction unmatched. The CDR3 totals 15 residues. Germline V gives CDR1 SEHNR, CDR2 FQNEAQ (reference sequence). The CDR3 region is CASSPGGLANYGYTF. The DNA of the CDR3 is TGTGCCAGCAGCCCAGGGGGTCTGGCTAACTATGGCTACACCTTC.

The V call is TRBV5-1, the J call TRBJ1-3; 12 nucleotides align to TRBD1. The V gene's germline CDR1 is SGHRS and CDR2 YFSETQ. The length of the CDR3 is 14 residues. Trimming at V came to 4 bases and at J to 8 bases, leaving 4 bases not matched to a gene. As DNA, the CDR3 is TGCGCCAGCAGCCCCGGGACAGGGGGCCACACCATATATTTT. Amino acids: CASSPGTGGHTIYF.

The chain carries TRBV2 and TRBJ2-6; D is unclear. CDR3 length: 17 residues. Trimming removed 2 bases at V and 0 bases at J, with 11 bases between. CDR1 SNHLY and CDR2 FYNNEI come from the germline V gene. The CDR3 DNA sequence: TGTGCCAGCAGTGAATTCGGCTCTCGCTCTGGGGCCAACGTCCTGACTTTC. Translated: CASSEFGSRSGANVLTF.

This clonotype has more than one count but fewer than ten. This chain links TRBV7-2 with TRBJ2-3, with D possibly being TRBD1 or TRBD2 (5 bases each). Per germline, CDR1 SGHTA and CDR2 FQGNSA. This CDR3 is built from 13 residues. V dropped 6 bases and J dropped 3 bases, with 10 bases sitting between them. CDR3 sequence: CASSYWGTDTQYF. The CDR3 DNA sequence: TGTGCCAGCAGTTACTGGGGGACAGATACGCAGTATTTT.

The chain has TRBV24-1 and TRBJ2-2, with 7 bases matching TRBD1. J gave up 7 bases and V 2 bases, and 9 bases lay outside the gene matches. CDR1 and CDR2 (germline): KGHDR, SFDVKD. The CDR3 runs to 16 residues. In nucleotides, the CDR3 is TGTGCCACCAGTGATTCTTCCGGGACAGAAAACGGGGAGCTGTTTTTT. Protein sequence: CATSDSSGTENGELFF.

This clonotype was recorded a few times. The rearrangement links TRBV7-9 to TRBJ2-7; the match to TRBD1 covers 7 bases. Germline V gives CDR1 SEHNR, CDR2 FQNEAQ (reference sequence). Losses at the gene ends were 3 bases for V and 0 bases for J; bases not matched to a gene: 8. The CDR3 covers 16 residues. CDR3: CASSFLGQGVSYEQYF. The DNA for the CDR3 is TGTGCCAGCAGCTTCCTGGGGCAGGGGGTCTCCTACGAGCAGTACTTC.

This clonotype came up many times. V usage is TRBV12-3 or TRBV12-4 and J usage is TRBJ1-4; D is undetermined. This CDR3 is 15 amino acids long. V lost 3 bases, J lost 3 bases, and 11 bases lay in between. CDR3 in amino acids: CASSFKGMANEKLFF. The DNA for the CDR3 is TGTGCCAGCAGTTTCAAAGGGATGGCTAATGAAAAACTGTTTTTT.

The chain uses TRBV27 and TRBJ2-7; a weak D match, TRBD2 (6 bases). CDR1 is MNHEY, CDR2 SMNVEV, per germline (reference sequence). The CDR3 has 15 amino acids. Deletions cut 6 bases from V and 4 bases from J, with 19 bases between. In nucleotides, the CDR3 is TGTGCCAGCAGCATCGGAGCGGGTGAGTGGTACGAGCAGTACTTC. This encodes CASSIGAGEWYEQYF.